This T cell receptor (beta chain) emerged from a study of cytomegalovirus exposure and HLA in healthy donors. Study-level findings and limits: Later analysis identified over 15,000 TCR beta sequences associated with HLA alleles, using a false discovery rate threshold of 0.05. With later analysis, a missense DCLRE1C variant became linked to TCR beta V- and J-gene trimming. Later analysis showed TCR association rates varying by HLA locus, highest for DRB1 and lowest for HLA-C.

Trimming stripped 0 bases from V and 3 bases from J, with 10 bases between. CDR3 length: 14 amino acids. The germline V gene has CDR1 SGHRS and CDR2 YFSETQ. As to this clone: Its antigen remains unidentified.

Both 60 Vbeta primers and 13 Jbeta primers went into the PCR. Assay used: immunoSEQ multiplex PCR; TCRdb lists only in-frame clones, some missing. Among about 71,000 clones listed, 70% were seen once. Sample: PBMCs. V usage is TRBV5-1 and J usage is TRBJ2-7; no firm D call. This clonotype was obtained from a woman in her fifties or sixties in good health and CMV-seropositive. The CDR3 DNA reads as TGCGCCAGCAGCTTGGCCCCGGAGAACTACGAGCAGTACTTC. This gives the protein CASSLAPENYEQYF. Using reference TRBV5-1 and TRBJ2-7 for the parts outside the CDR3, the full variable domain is KAGVTQTPRYLIKTRGQQVTLSCSPISGHRSVSWYQQTPGQGLQFLFEYFSETQRNKGNFPGRFSGRQFSNSRSEMNVSTLELGDSALYLCASSLAPENYEQYFGPGTRLTVT.